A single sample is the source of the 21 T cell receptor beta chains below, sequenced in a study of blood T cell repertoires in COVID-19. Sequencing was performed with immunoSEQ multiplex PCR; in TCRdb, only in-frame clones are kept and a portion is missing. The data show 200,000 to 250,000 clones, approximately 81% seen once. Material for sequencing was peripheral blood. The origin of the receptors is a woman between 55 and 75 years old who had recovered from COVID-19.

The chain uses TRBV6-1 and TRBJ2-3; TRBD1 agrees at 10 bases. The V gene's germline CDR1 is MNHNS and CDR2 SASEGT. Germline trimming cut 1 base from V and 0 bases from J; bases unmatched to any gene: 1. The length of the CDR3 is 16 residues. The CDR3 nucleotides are TGTGCCAGCAGTGAAGGGACAGGGGGAAGCACAGATACGCAGTATTTT. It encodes CASSEGTGGSTDTQYF.

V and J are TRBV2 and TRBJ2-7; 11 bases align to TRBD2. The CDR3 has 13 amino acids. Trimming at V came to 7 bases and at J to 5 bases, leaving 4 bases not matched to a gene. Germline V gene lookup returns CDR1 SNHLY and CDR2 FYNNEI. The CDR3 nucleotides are TGTGCCAGCACCTCGGGACTAGCGGACGAGCAGTACTTC. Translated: CASTSGLADEQYF.

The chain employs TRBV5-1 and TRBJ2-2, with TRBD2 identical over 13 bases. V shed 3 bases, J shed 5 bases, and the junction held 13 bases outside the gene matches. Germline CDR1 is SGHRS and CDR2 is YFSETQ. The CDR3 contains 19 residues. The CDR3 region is CASSSTFLTSGGWTGELFF. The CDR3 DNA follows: TGCGCCAGCAGCTCTACCTTCCTGACTAGCGGGGGGTGGACCGGGGAGCTGTTTTTT.

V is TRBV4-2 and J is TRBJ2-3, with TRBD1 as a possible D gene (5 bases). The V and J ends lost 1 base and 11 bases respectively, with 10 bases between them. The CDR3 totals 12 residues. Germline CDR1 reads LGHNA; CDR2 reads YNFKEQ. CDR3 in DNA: TGTGCCAGCAGCCAAGGTTCCAGGGAGCAGTATTTT. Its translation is CASSQGSREQYF.

The CDR3 loop reads CASSLGQVSDYGYTF. The CDR3 DNA is TGCGCCAGCAGCTTGGGGCAGGTATCAGACTATGGCTACACCTTC. J is TRBJ1-2 and V is TRBV5-1; the D is unclear. The V end lost 0 bases, the J end lost 3 bases, and 12 bases lay between the germline ends. CDR1 SGHRS and CDR2 YFSETQ come from the germline V gene. This CDR3 comprises 15 residues.

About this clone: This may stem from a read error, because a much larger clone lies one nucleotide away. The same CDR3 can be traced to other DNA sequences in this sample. The CDR3 loop is CASSLTGNSPLHF. CDR3 in DNA: TGTGCCAGCAGTTTAACAGGGAACTCACCCCTCCACTTT. The gene calls are TRBV12-3 or TRBV12-4 and TRBJ1-6; D might be TRBD1 (6 bases). The CDR3 length is 13 residues. V lost 2 bases and J 10 bases, leaving 9 bases between the germline ends.

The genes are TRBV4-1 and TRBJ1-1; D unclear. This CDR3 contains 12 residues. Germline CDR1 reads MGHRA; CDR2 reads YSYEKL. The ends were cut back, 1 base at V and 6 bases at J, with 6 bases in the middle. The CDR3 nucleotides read TGCGCCAGCAGCCAAGTCCGGTCTGAAGCTTTCTTT. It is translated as CASSQVRSEAFF.

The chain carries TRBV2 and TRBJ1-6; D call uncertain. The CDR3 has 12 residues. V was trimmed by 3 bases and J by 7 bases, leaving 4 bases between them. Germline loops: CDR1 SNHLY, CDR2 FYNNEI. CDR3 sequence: CASSDTNSPLHF. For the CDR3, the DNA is TGTGCCAGCAGTGACACAAATTCACCCCTCCACTTT.

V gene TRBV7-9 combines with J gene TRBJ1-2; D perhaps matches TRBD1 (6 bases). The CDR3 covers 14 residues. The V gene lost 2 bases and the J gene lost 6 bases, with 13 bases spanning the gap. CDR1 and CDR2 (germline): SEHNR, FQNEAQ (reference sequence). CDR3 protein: CASSLPYRVDGYTF. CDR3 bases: TGTGCCAGCAGCTTACCATACAGGGTAGATGGCTACACCTTC.

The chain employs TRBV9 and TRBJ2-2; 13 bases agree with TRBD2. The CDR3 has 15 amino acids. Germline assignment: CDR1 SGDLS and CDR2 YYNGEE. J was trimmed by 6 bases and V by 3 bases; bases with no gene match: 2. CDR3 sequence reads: CASSGLAGGSGELFF. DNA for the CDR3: TGTGCCAGCAGCGGACTAGCGGGGGGTTCCGGGGAGCTGTTTTTT.

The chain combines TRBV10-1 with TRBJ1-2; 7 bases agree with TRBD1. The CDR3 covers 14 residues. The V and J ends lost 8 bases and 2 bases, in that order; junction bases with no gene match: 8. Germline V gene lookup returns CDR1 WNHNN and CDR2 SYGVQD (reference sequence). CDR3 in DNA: TGCGCCAGCGGAAACGACAGGGCCAACTATGGCTACACCTTC. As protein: CASGNDRANYGYTF.

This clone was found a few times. In nucleotides, the CDR3 is TGTGCCAGCACCACGGGGGGGACTAGCGAAGAGACCCAGTACTTC. Amino acids: CASTTGGTSEETQYF. The V call is TRBV7-3, the J call TRBJ2-5; 10 bases line up with TRBD2. Germline-derived CDR1 and CDR2 are SGHTA and FQGTGA. The CDR3 is 15 amino acids. V lost 7 bases and J lost 3; bases outside the gene matches: 8.

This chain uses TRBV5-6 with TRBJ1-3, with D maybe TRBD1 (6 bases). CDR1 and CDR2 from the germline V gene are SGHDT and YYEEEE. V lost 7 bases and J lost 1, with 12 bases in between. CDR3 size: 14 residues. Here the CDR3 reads CASGIGQSGNTIYF. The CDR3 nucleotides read TGTGCCAGCGGAATTGGACAGTCTGGAAACACCATATATTTT.

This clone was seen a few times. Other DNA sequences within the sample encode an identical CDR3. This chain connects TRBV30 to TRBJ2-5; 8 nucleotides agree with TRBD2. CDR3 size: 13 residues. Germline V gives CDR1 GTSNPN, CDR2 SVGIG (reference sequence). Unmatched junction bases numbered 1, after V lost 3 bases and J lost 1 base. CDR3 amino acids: CAWSGGAQETQYF. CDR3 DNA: TGTGCCTGGAGCGGGGGGGCCCAAGAGACCCAGTACTTC.

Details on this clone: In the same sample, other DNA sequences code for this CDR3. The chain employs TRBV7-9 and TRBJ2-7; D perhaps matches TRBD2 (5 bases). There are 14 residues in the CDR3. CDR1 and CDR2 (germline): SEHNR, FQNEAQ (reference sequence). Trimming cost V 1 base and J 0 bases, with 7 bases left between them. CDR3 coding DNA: TGTGCCAGCAGCTTAGTGGGGAGCTCCTACGAGCAGTACTTC. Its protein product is CASSLVGSSYEQYF.

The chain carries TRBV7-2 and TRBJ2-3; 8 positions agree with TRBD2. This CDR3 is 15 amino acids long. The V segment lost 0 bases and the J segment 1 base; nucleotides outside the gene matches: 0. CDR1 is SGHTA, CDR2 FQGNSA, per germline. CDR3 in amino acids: CASSLAAGGTDTQYF. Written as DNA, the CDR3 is TGTGCCAGCAGCTTAGCAGCGGGGGGCACAGATACGCAGTATTTT.

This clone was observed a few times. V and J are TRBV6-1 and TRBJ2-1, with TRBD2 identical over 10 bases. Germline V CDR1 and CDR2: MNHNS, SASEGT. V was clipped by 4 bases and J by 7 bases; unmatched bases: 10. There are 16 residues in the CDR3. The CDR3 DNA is TGTGCCAGCAGTGGTCGTCCGGGACTAGCGCAAAATGAGCAGTTCTTC. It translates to CASSGRPGLAQNEQFF.

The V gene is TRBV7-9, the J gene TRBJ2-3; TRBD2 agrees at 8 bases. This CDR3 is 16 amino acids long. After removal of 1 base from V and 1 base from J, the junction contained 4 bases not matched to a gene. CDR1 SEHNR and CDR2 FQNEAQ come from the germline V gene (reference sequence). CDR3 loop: CASSLVRGGGTDTQYF. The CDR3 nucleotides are TGTGCCAGCAGCTTAGTACGGGGGGGAGGCACAGATACGCAGTATTTT.

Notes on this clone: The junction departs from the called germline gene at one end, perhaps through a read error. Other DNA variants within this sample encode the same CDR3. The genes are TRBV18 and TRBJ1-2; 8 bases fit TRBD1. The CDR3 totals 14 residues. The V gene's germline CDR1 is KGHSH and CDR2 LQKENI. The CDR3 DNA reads TGTGCCAGCTCTCCACAGGGGGAAGGCTATGGCTACACCTTC. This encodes CASSPQGEGYGYTF.

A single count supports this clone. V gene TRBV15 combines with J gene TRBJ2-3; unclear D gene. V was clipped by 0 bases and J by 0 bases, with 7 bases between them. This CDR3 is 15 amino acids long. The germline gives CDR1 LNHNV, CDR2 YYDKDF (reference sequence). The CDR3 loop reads CATSREEESTDTQYF. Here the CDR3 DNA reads TGTGCCACCAGCAGAGAAGAGGAGAGCACAGATACGCAGTATTTT.

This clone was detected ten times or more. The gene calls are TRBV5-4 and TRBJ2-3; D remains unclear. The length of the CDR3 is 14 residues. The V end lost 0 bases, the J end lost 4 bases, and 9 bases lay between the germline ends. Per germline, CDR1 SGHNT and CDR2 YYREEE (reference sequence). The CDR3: CASSLDRYPDTQYF. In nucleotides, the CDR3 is TGTGCCAGCAGCTTGGACAGATACCCAGATACGCAGTATTTT.